The 20 T cell receptor beta chains listed next were all sequenced from one sample in a study of blood T cell repertoires in COVID-19. Profiled with immunoSEQ multiplex PCR; TCRdb holds only in-frame clones, not every one. The data show 200,000 to 250,000 clones, about 90% seen once. Sequencing was carried out using PBMCs or T cells enriched from blood (not recorded which). The receptors come from a woman aged 25 to 39 who had been exposed to COVID-19.

This sequence joins TRBV28 and TRBJ2-1; the match to TRBD2 covers 13 bases. This CDR3 has 20 residues. Unmatched junction bases numbered 13, after V lost 5 bases and J lost 0 bases. Germline CDR1 reads MDHEN; CDR2 reads SYDVKM. The CDR3 region is CASSPGTSGTLSSSYNEQFF. Written as DNA, the CDR3 is TGTGCCAGCAGTCCCGGGACTAGCGGGACTTTATCAAGCTCCTACAATGAGCAGTTCTTC.

This clone was found a few times. The gene calls are TRBV5-5 and TRBJ2-7; TRBD2 might be the D (6 bases). Germline values: CDR1 SGHKS, CDR2 YYEKEE (reference sequence). Trimming pared 2 bases from V and 4 bases from J, leaving 16 bases between. CDR3 length: 15 amino acids. The CDR3 bases are TGTGCCAGCAGCTTACTCCGGGACTTATTATACGAGCAGTACTTC. It translates to CASSLLRDLLYEQYF.

The rearrangement links TRBV3-1 (or the pseudogene TRBV3-2) to TRBJ1-1; D perhaps matches TRBD1 (6 bases). This CDR3 is 13 amino acids long. The germline V gene has CDR1 LGHDT and CDR2 YNNKEL (reference sequence). V dropped 3 bases and J dropped 5 bases, with 10 bases sitting between them. The CDR3 here is CASSQGGRTEAFF. Here the CDR3 DNA reads TGTGCCAGCAGCCAGGGGGGGCGGACTGAAGCTTTCTTT.

The V call is TRBV19, the J call TRBJ1-1; D not certain. Looked up from germline, CDR1 is LNHDA and CDR2 is SQIVND (reference sequence). The CDR3 consists of 13 residues. V gave up 3 bases and J gave up 3 bases, with 8 bases separating them. The CDR3 DNA reads as TGTGCCAGTAGTATCGGAGGGTACACTGAAGCTTTCTTT. Residues: CASSIGGYTEAFF.

The V and J genes are TRBV5-4 and TRBJ1-1; D unclear. The CDR3 contains 15 residues. Germline values: CDR1 SGHNT, CDR2 YYREEE (reference sequence). With 0 bases removed from V and 7 bases from J, the gap between germline ends came to 16 bases. The CDR3: CASSLAQRSAFEAFF. In nucleotides, the CDR3 is TGTGCCAGCAGCTTGGCCCAGCGGTCCGCCTTTGAAGCTTTCTTT. Supplemented by reference TRBV5-4 and TRBJ1-1, the full variable domain reads ETGVTQSPTHLIKTRGQQVTLRCSSQSGHNTVSWYQQALGQGPQFIFQYYREEENGRGNFPPRFSGLQFPNYSSELNVNALELDDSALYLCASSLAQRSAFEAFFGQGTRLTVV.

The chain couples TRBV2 to TRBJ2-1; D is perhaps TRBD1 (5 bases). Trimming pared 2 bases from V and 5 bases from J, leaving 13 bases between. This CDR3 contains 15 residues. Germline V gene sequence: CDR1 SNHLY, CDR2 FYNNEI. DNA of the CDR3: TGTGCCAGCAGTGAAATCCGACAGCAGCACAATGAGCAGTTCTTC. Its translation: CASSEIRQQHNEQFF.

This chain connects TRBV27 to TRBJ2-6; weak D call: TRBD1 (6 bases). Trimming pared 5 bases from V and 0 bases from J, leaving 14 bases between. Germline-derived CDR1 and CDR2 are MNHEY and SMNVEV (reference sequence). The CDR3 contains 17 residues. The chain's CDR3 is CASSPDRIYSGANVLTF. CDR3 bases: TGTGCCAGCAGTCCAGACAGGATATACTCTGGGGCCAACGTCCTGACTTTC.

The chain uses TRBV2 and TRBJ2-5; 12 bases align to TRBD2. The CDR3 has 15 amino acids. The junction had 4 bases not matched to a gene; V was cut back by 3 bases and J by 5 bases. The germline CDR1 and CDR2 sequences are SNHLY and FYNNEI. CDR3 in DNA: TGTGCCAGCAGTGATAGACTAGCGGGAGTTGAGACCCAGTACTTC. Protein: CASSDRLAGVETQYF.

V usage is TRBV27 and J usage is TRBJ2-7, with a possible D match to TRBD1 (5 bases). The V and J ends lost 8 bases and 2 bases respectively, with 13 bases between them. Germline V gene sequence: CDR1 MNHEY, CDR2 SMNVEV (reference sequence). This CDR3 has 13 amino acids. The CDR3 coding sequence is TGTGCCAGCTCGCAGGGCCGGGCCTACGAGCAGTACTTC. Residues: CASSQGRAYEQYF.

V usage is TRBV11-2 and J usage is TRBJ1-6, with 8 nucleotides matching TRBD1. Per the germline V gene, CDR1 is SGHAT and CDR2 is FQNNGV. The J segment lost 8 bases and the V segment lost 1 base, leaving 10 bases of the junction unmatched. There are 17 residues in the CDR3. CDR3 coding DNA: TGTGCCAGCAGCTTAGTACTAGGACAGGGAATTCATTCACCCCTCCACTTT. Encoded protein: CASSLVLGQGIHSPLHF.

This clone was seen once. The chain uses TRBV6-1 and TRBJ2-3, with D unresolved. V was pared by 1 base and J by 2 bases, with 4 bases between. Per germline, CDR1 MNHNS and CDR2 SASEGT. This CDR3 is built from 13 residues. Here the CDR3 DNA reads TGTGCCAGCAGTGAAGGCTACACAGATACGCAGTATTTT. Residues: CASSEGYTDTQYF.

The chain couples TRBV5-1 to TRBJ1-4; TRBD1 matches 9 bases. Germline assignment: CDR1 SGHRS and CDR2 YFSETQ. Trimming cost V 4 bases and J 0 bases; bases outside gene matches: 7. The CDR3 consists of 17 residues. The CDR3 sequence: CASSPGTGISTNEKLFF. CDR3 DNA: TGCGCCAGCAGCCCAGGGACAGGGATCTCAACTAATGAAAAACTGTTTTTT.

V is TRBV5-1 and J is TRBJ2-2; a weak D match, TRBD2 (6 bases). This CDR3 is built from 15 residues. The V gene lost 1 base and the J gene lost 3 bases, with 10 bases spanning the gap. Germline V gene sequence: CDR1 SGHRS, CDR2 YFSETQ. The CDR3 region is CASSLIGGYTGELFF. Written as DNA, the CDR3 is TGCGCCAGCAGCTTGATTGGGGGGTACACCGGGGAGCTGTTTTTT.

The CDR3 loop is CASWGEGTSGSSYEQYF. The CDR3 DNA follows: TGTGCCAGCTGGGGAGAGGGGACTAGCGGGAGCTCCTACGAGCAGTACTTC. This chain connects TRBV2 to TRBJ2-7, with 14 bases that match TRBD2. The CDR3 sequence is 17 residues long. V lost 8 bases, J lost 0 bases, and 9 bases stayed unmatched. CDR1 is SNHLY, CDR2 FYNNEI, per germline.

The genes are TRBV4-1 and TRBJ1-1, with 7 nucleotides matching TRBD1. Germline V CDR1 and CDR2: MGHRA, YSYEKL. The junction had 7 bases not matched to a gene; V was cut back by 0 bases and J by 6 bases. The CDR3 loop spans 15 amino acids. CDR3 sequence reads: CASSQDQRGPPEAFF. The CDR3 nucleotides are TGCGCCAGCAGCCAAGATCAGAGGGGGCCCCCTGAAGCTTTCTTT.

The chain joins TRBV6-5 to TRBJ2-1; 8 bases align to TRBD2. The germline V gene has CDR1 MNHEY and CDR2 SVGAGI. With V trimmed by 6 bases and J by 0 bases, 4 bases remained unmatched. The CDR3 has 15 residues. CDR3 sequence (DNA): TGTGCCAGCAGCCCAACTAGCGGCTCCTACAATGAGCAGTTCTTC. It codes for CASSPTSGSYNEQFF.

The chain uses TRBV28 and TRBJ1-2, with no clear D. Between the trimmed V and J ends, which lost 6 bases and 6 bases, there was a span of 14 bases. The CDR3 runs 13 residues. Per the germline V gene, CDR1 is MDHEN and CDR2 is SYDVKM. CDR3 DNA: TGTGCCAGCAGACTGACGGGAAGTAATGGCTACACCTTC. Protein: CASRLTGSNGYTF.

This clone is a singleton in its sample. This chain uses TRBV10-3 with TRBJ2-1; 7 bases align to TRBD2. The CDR3 has 15 residues. V lost 3 bases and J lost 4; bases outside the gene matches: 6. From germline, CDR1 is ENHRY and CDR2 SYGVKD. CDR3 nucleotide sequence: TGTGCCATCAGTGAAAGCGGTAGCGGGTACAATGAGCAGTTCTTC. Encoded protein: CAISESGSGYNEQFF.

The chain couples TRBV30 to TRBJ2-1; weak D call: TRBD2 (6 bases). The CDR3 spans 13 residues. With 2 bases removed from V and 6 bases from J, the gap between germline ends came to 11 bases. Per germline, CDR1 GTSNPN and CDR2 SVGIG (reference sequence). The CDR3 is CAWSSPGGNEQFF. The CDR3 bases are TGTGCCTGGAGTTCTCCCGGGGGCAATGAGCAGTTCTTC.

This chain uses TRBV29-1 with TRBJ1-5, with TRBD1 identical over 11 bases. V gave up 5 bases and J gave up 4 bases; unmatched junction bases: 13. Per germline, CDR1 SQVTM and CDR2 ANQGSEA. The CDR3 loop spans 17 amino acids. The CDR3 reads CSVPDRDRGLRNQPQHF. The CDR3 coding sequence is TGCAGCGTTCCCGACAGGGACAGGGGGTTGAGGAATCAGCCCCAGCATTTT.